The 30 T cell receptor beta chains below all came from one sample that was sequenced in a study of blood T cells in healthy people across ages. Primers used in a second PCR of roughly 6 to 12 cycles were a sample-barcoded 5' primer and a J-beta primer mix. TCRdb fed the 5' RACE reads into MiXCR, producing one record per CDR3 protein. The sample records hundreds of thousands of distinct CDR3 sequences, roughly 30% being singletons. Sequences were obtained from blood. The source is a woman aged 80 or over in good health.

The genes are TRBV2 and TRBJ2-4, with D hard to call. Germline CDR1 and CDR2: SNHLY and FYNNEI. CDR3 length: 13 amino acids. V lost 7 bases and J lost 3, with 10 bases in between. The CDR3 region has the DNA TGTGCCAGCACCTCAGAGATCAAAAACATTCAGTACTTC. This encodes CASTSEIKNIQYF. Variable domain in full (rest from reference TRBV2 and TRBJ2-4): EPEVTQTPSHQVTQMGQEVILRCVPISNHLYFYWYRQILGQKVEFLVSFYNNEISEKSEIFDDQFSVERPDGSNFTLKIRSTKLEDSAMYFCASTSEIKNIQYFGAGTRLSVL.

Ten or more counts support this clonotype. One base away lies a much larger clone, so this may be a sequencing read error. The chain couples TRBV5-6 to TRBJ2-7, with D possibly TRBD2 on 6 matching bases. This CDR3 has 13 amino acids. V lost 1 base and J 8 bases, leaving 13 bases between the germline ends. Per the germline V gene, CDR1 is SGHDT and CDR2 is YYEEEE. The CDR3 nucleotides are TGTGCCAGCAGCTTGAAGGGACTTGCCCAGCAGTACTTC. Translation: CASSLKGLAQQYF.

This clonotype was counted between two and nine times. The rearrangement joins TRBV5-1 to TRBJ1-6, with TRBD1 as a possible D gene (5 bases). V was shortened by 0 bases and J by 6 bases, with 13 bases between the two germline ends. Germline V gene lookup returns CDR1 SGHRS and CDR2 YFSETQ. The CDR3 contains 16 residues. CDR3 DNA: TGCGCCAGCAGCTTGGGGGCTGGGGCGGGTAATTCACCCCTCCACTTT. It encodes CASSLGAGAGNSPLHF.

The CDR3 is CAVGQGFNYGYTF. Here the CDR3 DNA reads TGTGCCGTAGGACAGGGCTTCAACTATGGCTACACCTTC. This chain links TRBV12-3 or TRBV12-4 with TRBJ1-2; 8 nucleotides match TRBD1. V was clipped by 11 bases and J by 2 bases; unmatched bases: 7. CDR3 length equals 13 residues.

Many counts were recorded for this clonotype. The chain recombines TRBV20-1 with TRBJ2-7, with D possibly called TRBD1 or TRBD2 (5 bases each). The J call is doubtful: the DNA matches TRBJ2-5 better. CDR1 and CDR2 (germline): DFQATT, SNEGSKA (reference sequence). The CDR3 sequence is 16 residues long. The CDR3 region is CSARNKPGPDYGTQYF. CDR3 nucleotides: TGCAGTGCTAGAAATAAGCCGGGGCCCGACTATGGGACCCAGTACTTC.

The table lists this clonotype with many counts. The V gene is TRBV10-3, the J gene TRBJ2-6; D perhaps matches TRBD1 (7 bases). The CDR3 is 19 amino acids. Germline V CDR1 and CDR2: ENHRY, SYGVKD. V was cut by 0 bases and J by 0 bases, with 15 bases left in between. CDR3 nucleotide sequence: TGTGCCATCAGTGAGTCGAAGCAGGGGGGTCCCTCTGGGGCCAACGTCCTGACTTTC. Translating gives CAISESKQGGPSGANVLTF.

This chain uses TRBV10-3 with TRBJ2-1; a possible D gene is TRBD2 (6 bases). Between the trimmed V and J ends, which lost 11 bases and 0 bases, there was a span of 17 bases. The germline gives CDR1 ENHRY, CDR2 SYGVKD. The CDR3 contains 15 residues. CDR3 sequence (DNA): TGTGCCTCCCGAGGGGCGGGGACCTCCTACAATGAGCAGTTCTTC. Translating gives CASRGAGTSYNEQFF.

This clonotype was counted at least ten times. The chain uses TRBV18 and TRBJ2-5; tentative D call: TRBD2 (5 bases). Trimming took 5 bases from V and 2 from J, leaving 9 bases between them. Germline loops: CDR1 KGHSH, CDR2 LQKENI. The CDR3 contains 13 residues. This CDR3 is CASSVIAQETQYF. The CDR3 coding sequence is TGTGCCAGCTCAGTGATAGCGCAAGAGACCCAGTACTTC.

This clonotype was seen just once. The chain recombines TRBV25-1 with TRBJ2-2; no definite D call. The V end was cut by 7 bases, the J end by 1 base, with 10 bases between. The CDR3 is made up of 14 amino acids. Germline CDR1 is MGHDK and CDR2 is SYGVNS. This CDR3 is CASNEAGNTGELFF. The CDR3 region has the DNA TGTGCCAGCAATGAGGCTGGGAACACCGGGGAGCTGTTTTTT.

This clonotype appeared many times. The chain joins TRBV20-1 to TRBJ2-5; 7 positions match TRBD2. The V and J ends lost 5 bases and 5 bases, in that order; junction bases with no gene match: 11. The CDR3 totals 14 residues. The V gene's germline CDR1 is DFQATT and CDR2 SNEGSKA (reference sequence). The CDR3 loop reads CSAPRGGIEETQYF. CDR3 sequence (DNA): TGCAGTGCTCCCCGCGGGGGAATCGAGGAGACCCAGTACTTC.

This clonotype was counted at least ten times. V is TRBV6-2 or TRBV6-3 and J is TRBJ2-1, with 10 bases identical to TRBD2. CDR1 is MNHEY and CDR2 is SVGEGT in the germline V gene. This CDR3 spans 15 amino acids. J was trimmed by 5 bases and V by 7 bases; bases with no gene match: 8. This chain's CDR3 is CASIKAGGPNNEQFF. The CDR3 nucleotides are TGTGCCAGCATTAAAGCGGGGGGGCCTAACAATGAGCAGTTCTTC.

The V and J genes are TRBV4-3 and TRBJ1-2, with 7 bases matching TRBD1. The CDR3 is 16 amino acids. Germline lookup yields CDR1 LGHNA and CDR2 YSLEER. With V trimmed by 3 bases and J by 4 bases, 11 bases remained unmatched. CDR3 residues: CASSQAGDRGRYGYTF. In nucleotides, the CDR3 is TGCGCCAGCAGCCAGGCTGGGGACAGAGGGCGCTATGGCTACACCTTC.

The V and J genes are TRBV20-1 and TRBJ2-5, with 9 bases aligning to TRBD2. The CDR3 contains 16 residues. Germline CDR1 reads DFQATT; CDR2 reads SNEGSKA (reference sequence). The ends lost 4 bases at V and 0 bases at J; junction bases unmatched: 9. The CDR3 spells CSAMTYSGGYQETQYF. The CDR3 nucleotides are TGCAGTGCTATGACCTATAGCGGGGGATACCAAGAGACCCAGTACTTC.

This clonotype was recorded at least ten times. This chain links TRBV5-1 with TRBJ1-2; a possible D gene is TRBD1 (6 bases). Looked up from germline, CDR1 is SGHRS and CDR2 is YFSETQ. V was cut by 1 base and J by 4 bases, with 17 bases left in between. This CDR3 spans 16 amino acids. As DNA, the CDR3 is TGCGCCAGCAGCTTGTCGGCCGGGGGCGCAGGCTATGGCTACACCTTC. Protein product: CASSLSAGGAGYGYTF.

V is TRBV20-1 and J is TRBJ1-1, with 7 positions matching TRBD1. With 0 bases clipped from V and 1 base from J, the junction kept 14 bases outside the gene matches. Germline loops: CDR1 DFQATT, CDR2 SNEGSKA (reference sequence). This CDR3 is 18 amino acids long. CDR3 loop: CSARDQRARGSGNTEAFF. The CDR3 nucleotides read TGCAGTGCTAGAGATCAAAGGGCCAGGGGGTCAGGGAACACTGAAGCTTTCTTT.

This clonotype came up many times. V gene TRBV10-3 combines with J gene TRBJ2-5; D call uncertain. V was pared by 6 bases and J by 5 bases, with 7 bases between. CDR1 ENHRY and CDR2 SYGVKD come from the germline V gene. The length of the CDR3 is 11 residues. The CDR3 loop is CAIRGQETQYF. CDR3 sequence (DNA): TGTGCCATCAGAGGTCAGGAGACCCAGTACTTC.

This clonotype was detected ten times or more. The CDR3 DNA reads as TGCGCCAGCAGCCAAGTCCCATCTAACTATGGCTACACCTTC. It is translated as CASSQVPSNYGYTF. The rearrangement links TRBV4-3 to TRBJ1-2; D ambiguous. With 1 base removed from V and 0 bases from J, the gap between germline ends came to 6 bases. The CDR3 is made up of 14 amino acids. Germline CDR1 LGHNA, CDR2 YSLEER.

There are many counts of this clonotype. The V gene is TRBV3-1, the J gene TRBJ2-5; D possibly uses TRBD1 or TRBD2 (5 bases each). The germline V gene has CDR1 LGHDT and CDR2 YNNKEL (reference sequence). Trimming left V 1 base short and J 6 bases short, with 12 bases between. CDR3 length equals 14 residues. CDR3 protein: CASSQAGPRKTQYF. The CDR3 coding sequence is TGTGCCAGCAGCCAAGCGGGGCCTCGGAAGACCCAGTACTTC.

The chain is built from TRBV2 and TRBJ2-5; 10 bases are shared with TRBD2. V shed 6 bases, J shed 1 base, and the junction held 2 bases outside the gene matches. The CDR3 spans 14 residues. Per germline, CDR1 SNHLY and CDR2 FYNNEI. The CDR3, as DNA: TGTGCCAGCAGGGAGCGGGGGGGCCAAGAGACCCAGTACTTC. Its translation is CASRERGGQETQYF.

Comments on this clonotype: Possible read error: a much larger clone is one base away. This sequence joins TRBV6-2 or TRBV6-3 and TRBJ2-1; 7 bases are shared with TRBD2. Germline CDR1 is MNHEY and CDR2 is SVGEGT. The V gene end was trimmed by 5 bases and the J gene end by 0 bases; junction bases not matched to a gene: 10. This CDR3 region has 17 residues. The CDR3 sequence: CASSRLTGGSSYNEQFF. CDR3 DNA: TGTGCCAGCAGTCGACTAACGGGGGGTAGCTCCTACAATGAGCAGTTCTTC.

Only a few counts were recorded for this clonotype. V is TRBV7-2 and J is TRBJ1-4; tentative D call: TRBD1 (6 bases). The CDR3 spans 15 residues. Trimming took 7 bases from V and 4 from J, leaving 16 bases between them. Looked up from germline, CDR1 is SGHTA and CDR2 is FQGNSA. CDR3 DNA: TGTGCCAGCACCCCTTGGGGGGCTGGTAATGAAAAACTGTTTTTT. It specifies CASTPWGAGNEKLFF.

This clonotype occurred many times. The chain recombines TRBV6-2 or TRBV6-3 with TRBJ2-4; tentatively, D is TRBD1 (6 bases). Germline values: CDR1 MNHEY, CDR2 SVGEGT. Between the trimmed V and J ends, which lost 5 bases and 1 base, there was a span of 15 bases. This CDR3 contains 16 residues. The CDR3, as DNA: TGTGCCAGCAGTCCGAACAGGGTGTTGGCCAAAAACATTCAGTACTTC. Translation gives CASSPNRVLAKNIQYF.

This clonotype has a count of ten or more. The DNA for the CDR3 is TGCAGTGCTAGAGAGGGCACAGATACGCAGTATTTT. It yields the protein CSAREGTDTQYF. The chain uses TRBV20-1 and TRBJ2-3, with D unclear. The CDR3 sequence is 12 residues long. With 0 bases removed from V and 1 base from J, the gap between germline ends came to 2 bases. Germline loops: CDR1 DFQATT, CDR2 SNEGSKA (reference sequence).

This clonotype has at least ten counts. The chain couples TRBV12-3 or TRBV12-4 to TRBJ2-1; D remains ambiguous. The V end lost 1 base, the J end lost 2 bases, and 9 bases lay between the germline ends. This CDR3 has 15 residues. The CDR3 DNA reads TGTGCCAGCAGTTTAGACAGTGTTCCCTACAATGAGCAGTTCTTC. Translating gives CASSLDSVPYNEQFF.

This rearrangement joins TRBV9 to TRBJ2-3, with D uncertain. CDR3 size: 14 residues. Trimming pared 0 bases from V and 1 base from J, leaving 6 bases between. Germline CDR1 and CDR2: SGDLS and YYNGEE. CDR3 loop: CASSVERRTDTQYF. CDR3 nucleotide sequence: TGTGCCAGCAGCGTAGAACGACGCACAGATACGCAGTATTTT.

The rearrangement joins TRBV20-1 to TRBJ1-1; unclear D gene. V dropped 3 bases and J dropped 1 base, with 6 bases sitting between them. The germline CDR1 and CDR2 sequences are DFQATT and SNEGSKA (reference sequence). This CDR3 spans 12 amino acids. CDR3 sequence (DNA): TGCAGTGCTAGTTCGGGGAACACTGAAGCTTTCTTT. Protein product: CSASSGNTEAFF.

The chain carries TRBV6-2 or TRBV6-3 and TRBJ2-3; D unclear. CDR3 size: 13 residues. CDR1 MNHEY and CDR2 SVGEGT come from the germline V gene. The V and J ends lost 7 bases and 6 bases respectively, with 14 bases between them. CDR3 region: CASTKTGLDTQYF. CDR3 nucleotide sequence: TGTGCCAGCACCAAAACCGGTTTGGATACGCAGTATTTT.

As to this clonotype: This could be a read error, since a much larger clone is one nucleotide away. This rearrangement joins TRBV5-5 to TRBJ2-1; no clear D. The CDR3 runs 12 residues. Per germline, CDR1 SGHKS and CDR2 YYEKEE (reference sequence). The CDR3 nucleotides read TGTGCCCGCAGCTCTAGTAGTTCTGAGCAGTTCTTC. Its translation is CARSSSSSEQFF.

The V call is TRBV2, the J call TRBJ2-2; D unresolved. Trimming took 0 bases from V and 0 from J, leaving 11 bases between them. Germline lookup yields CDR1 SNHLY and CDR2 FYNNEI. CDR3 size: 17 residues. DNA of the CDR3: TGTGCCAGCAGTGAAGCGCTTCTTCCATCGAACACCGGGGAGCTGTTTTTT. Translated: CASSEALLPSNTGELFF.

The chain couples TRBV9 to TRBJ1-1; tentative D call: TRBD1 (6 bases). The ends were cut back, 2 bases at V and 1 base at J, with 9 bases in the middle. Per germline, CDR1 SGDLS and CDR2 YYNGEE. The CDR3 consists of 14 residues. CDR3 loop: CASSVLTGNTEAFF. In nucleotides, the CDR3 is TGTGCCAGCAGCGTTCTGACAGGGAACACTGAAGCTTTCTTT.